This paragraph reports one TCR beta chain. CDR1 and CDR2 from the germline V gene are SGHVS and FQNEAQ. The CDR3 contains 15 residues. Trimming cost V 3 bases and J 0 bases; bases outside gene matches: 0. The data originate from a study of blood T cell repertoires in COVID-19. Using immunoSEQ multiplex PCR, the repertoire was profiled, and TCRdb retains in-frame clones only, with some absent. The sample comprises roughly 300,000 clones, approximately 85% of which are singletons, and around 6.9% rests with the top ten. The clonotype originates from a human donor in a cohort sampled during active COVID-19. What was sequenced was peripheral blood. The chain combines TRBV7-8 with TRBJ2-2, with 8 bases that match TRBD1. The DNA for the CDR3 is TGTGCCAGCAGCTTGGGACAGGCGAACACCGGGGAGCTGTTTTTT. This gives the protein CASSLGQANTGELFF.